A selection of T cell receptor beta chains follows, all from one sample in a study of T cells after yellow fever vaccination. TCRdb passed the 5' RACE reads through MiXCR, listing each CDR3 protein once. Among 300,000 or so distinct CDR3 sequences listed, approximately 3.9% were seen once. The sample here was PBMCs, taken 5 days after the yellow fever booster vaccination. The receptors come from a young man who received the YFV17D yellow fever vaccine. The CDR3 runs from the conserved cysteine through the conserved F or W. The D gene is left open where the match is weak. Clone sizes are given selectively: once, few, many, or a class where the clone is expanded.

size: many; D: NA; V: TRBV20-1; J: TRBJ2-6; CDR3: CSARDRSGANVLTF; DNA: TGCAGTGCTAGAGACCGCTCTGGGGCCAACGTCCTGACTTTC
size: many; D: NA; V: TRBV19; J: TRBJ1-5; CDR3: CASSTDGNSNQPQHF; DNA: TGTGCCAGCTCTACTGACGGTAATAGCAATCAGCCCCAGCATTTT
size: NA; D: NA; V: TRBV7-6; J: TRBJ1-1; CDR3: CASSFTGSTEAFF; DNA: TGTGCCAGCAGTTTTACAGGAAGCACTGAAGCTTTCTTT
size: few; D: NA; V: TRBV10-3; J: TRBJ1-1; CDR3: CAISAGVNAEAFF; DNA: TGTGCCATCAGTGCGGGGGTGAACGCTGAAGCTTTCTTT
size: NA; D: TRBD1; V: TRBV10-3; J: TRBJ1-5; CDR3: CATRQGEIRNQPQHF; DNA: TGTGCCACTAGACAGGGAGAGATCCGCAATCAGCCCCAGCATTTT
size: few; D: NA; V: TRBV6-5; J: TRBJ1-6; CDR3: CASSYGYNSPLHF; DNA: TGTGCCAGCAGTTATGGTTATAATTCACCCCTCCACTTT
size: few; D: TRBD2; V: TRBV7-2; J: TRBJ2-5; CDR3: CASSLYGGGGTQYF; DNA: TGTGCCAGCAGCTTATACGGGGGGGGTGGAACCCAGTACTTC
size: few; D: NA; V: TRBV20-1; J: TRBJ1-2; CDR3: CSARDGQKNDPNANYGYTF; DNA: TGCAGTGCTAGAGACGGGCAGAAGAACGACCCAAACGCTAACTATGGCTACACCTTC
size: few; D: NA; V: TRBV4-3; J: TRBJ1-4; CDR3: CASSQTKGRDEKLFF; DNA: TGCGCCAGCAGCCAAACTAAAGGGAGGGATGAAAAACTGTTTTTT
size: few; D: NA; V: TRBV11-2; J: TRBJ2-6; CDR3: CASSLGLGAGANVLTF; DNA: TGTGCCAGCAGCTTAGGTTTGGGGGCTGGGGCCAACGTCCTGACTTTC
size: NA; D: NA; V: TRBV7-3; J: TRBJ2-3; CDR3: CASSSNGGTDTQYF; DNA: TGTGCCAGCAGCTCTAATGGAGGCACAGATACGCAGTATTTT
size: few; D: TRBD1; V: TRBV7-2; J: TRBJ2-2; CDR3: CASVQGAVAGELFF; DNA: TGTGCCAGCGTTCAGGGGGCGGTGGCCGGGGAGCTGTTTTTT
size: many; D: NA; V: TRBV27; J: TRBJ2-5; CDR3: CASSLSSAAWAQYF; DNA: TGTGCCAGCAGTTTATCGTCTGCCGCATGGGCCCAGTACTTC
size: many; D: NA; V: TRBV7-2; J: TRBJ2-5; CDR3: CASSGVGETQYF; DNA: TGTGCCAGCAGCGGGGTTGGGGAGACCCAGTACTTC
size: few; D: NA; V: TRBV7-9; J: TRBJ1-6; CDR3: CASSFTPGPIGSPLHF; DNA: TGTGCCAGCAGCTTCACCCCGGGACCTATTGGTTCACCCCTCCACTTT
size: NA; D: TRBD1; V: TRBV5-1; J: TRBJ2-1; CDR3: CASSWDRGSSYNEQFF; DNA: TGCGCCAGCAGCTGGGACAGGGGAAGCTCCTACAATGAGCAGTTCTTC
size: NA; D: NA; V: TRBV6-2/TRBV6-3; J: TRBJ2-5; CDR3: CASSYTVSREETQYF; DNA: TGTGCCAGCAGTTACACCGTCTCCAGGGAAGAGACCCAGTACTTC
size: few; D: NA; V: TRBV5-6; J: TRBJ2-6; CDR3: CASSLETQGWVLTF; DNA: TGTGCCAGCAGCTTGGAGACACAGGGTTGGGTCCTGACTTTC
size: many; D: TRBD1; V: TRBV20-1; J: TRBJ2-5; CDR3: CSGNHGTAQETQYF; DNA: TGCAGTGGGAATCACGGGACAGCTCAAGAGACCCAGTACTTC
size: many; D: NA; V: TRBV5-5; J: TRBJ1-1; CDR3: CASSVDLNTEAFF; DNA: TGTGCCAGCAGCGTTGACCTTAACACTGAAGCTTTCTTT
size: few; D: TRBD2; V: TRBV30; J: TRBJ2-3; CDR3: CAWSAGASGGVGDTQYF; DNA: TGTGCCTGGAGTGCTGGTGCTAGCGGGGGAGTCGGGGATACGCAGTATTTT
size: few; D: TRBD1; V: TRBV28; J: TRBJ1-1; CDR3: CASRDRAQETEAFF; DNA: TGTGCCAGCAGGGACAGGGCTCAGGAGACTGAAGCTTTCTTT
size: many; D: NA; V: TRBV7-3; J: TRBJ2-3; CDR3: CASSDPTTSDTQYF; DNA: TGTGCCAGCAGCGACCCGACCACGTCAGATACGCAGTATTTT
size: few; D: NA; V: TRBV24-1; J: TRBJ2-7; CDR3: CATEDSSYEQYF; DNA: TGTGCCACCGAGGACAGCTCCTACGAGCAGTACTTC
size: few; D: TRBD2; V: TRBV27; J: TRBJ2-3; CDR3: CASSTLAGPTDTQYF; DNA: TGTGCCAGCAGCACACTAGCGGGGCCCACAGATACGCAGTATTTT
size: NA; D: TRBD1; V: TRBV12-3/TRBV12-4; J: TRBJ1-5; CDR3: CASSTTGINQPQHF; DNA: TGTGCCAGCAGTACGACAGGGATCAATCAGCCCCAGCATTTT
size: few; D: NA; V: TRBV9; J: TRBJ1-6; CDR3: CASSVEGNSPLHF; DNA: TGTGCCAGCAGCGTAGAAGGGAACTCACCCCTCCACTTT